One sample yielded the 32 T cell receptor beta chains listed below, sequenced in a study of shared clonotypes between healthy human individuals. The repertoire was sequenced with immunoSEQ multiplex PCR; TCRdb's copy has only in-frame clones and lacks some. The sample contains hundreds of thousands of clones, more than 95% of which appear only once. Source material: naive CD4+ T cells sorted from blood. The subset is: CD45RA+ positively selected. These receptors were taken from a woman aged 30 to 39 in good health.

J is TRBJ2-7 and V is TRBV4-2; TRBD2 agrees at 8 bases. This CDR3 is 16 amino acids long. V was clipped by 0 bases and J by 2 bases; unmatched bases: 6. The germline CDR1 and CDR2 sequences are LGHNA and YNFKEQ. The CDR3 sequence is CASSQDPTSEAYEQYF. The DNA of the CDR3 is TGTGCCAGCAGCCAAGATCCGACTAGCGAAGCCTACGAGCAGTACTTC.

Worth noting for this clone: Other DNA sequences in this specimen translate into the identical CDR3. The chain couples TRBV9 to TRBJ2-2; D remains unclear. Trimming pared 0 bases from V and 4 bases from J, leaving 4 bases between. The V gene's germline CDR1 is SGDLS and CDR2 YYNGEE. The CDR3 runs to 13 residues. DNA of the CDR3: TGTGCCAGCAGCGTAGCTTCCACCGGGGAGCTGTTTTTT. Protein sequence: CASSVASTGELFF.

The genes are TRBV7-8 and TRBJ2-1; TRBD2 agrees at 7 bases. Germline lookup yields CDR1 SGHVS and CDR2 FQNEAQ. V trimming: 3 bases; J trimming: 8 bases; junction bases outside the gene matches: 10. The CDR3 spans 15 residues. CDR3 nucleotides: TGTGCCAGCAGCTTCCGGTGGCGGGAGTCCCATGAGCAGTTCTTC. This sequence encodes CASSFRWRESHEQFF. The variable domain in full, with the rest retrieved from reference TRBV7-8 and TRBJ2-1, is GAGVSQSPRYKVAKRGQDVALRCDPISGHVSLFWYQQALGQGPEFLTYFQNEAQLDKSGLPSDRFFAERPEGSVSTLKIQRTQQEDSAVYLCASSFRWRESHEQFFGPGTRLTVL.

In DNA, the CDR3 is TGTGCCAGTAGTATCGCTGGTTCACCTAACTATGGCTACACCTTC. Translation: CASSIAGSPNYGYTF. The rearrangement uses TRBV19 and TRBJ1-2; D gene ambiguous. Trimming shortened V by 3 bases and J by 0 bases, and 11 bases separated the two germline ends. The CDR3 runs 15 residues. The germline V gene has CDR1 LNHDA and CDR2 SQIVND (reference sequence).

V usage is TRBV6-5 and J usage is TRBJ2-1, with a possible D match to TRBD2 (7 bases). The CDR3 loop spans 15 amino acids. Trimming cost V 2 bases and J 4 bases, with 12 bases left between them. Germline CDR1 MNHEY, CDR2 SVGAGI. CDR3 loop: CASSYEGGGYNEQFF. CDR3 sequence (DNA): TGTGCCAGCAGTTACGAGGGGGGAGGGTACAATGAGCAGTTCTTC.

This clone was seen only once. The rearrangement links TRBV6-7 to TRBJ1-4; no clear D. TRBV6-7 is treated as an ORF (open reading frame) with a function not yet certain. The CDR3 extends over 16 amino acids. V was trimmed by 5 bases and J by 0 bases, leaving 13 bases between them. The CDR3 reads CASSQTRDATNEKLFF. The CDR3 coding sequence is TGTGCCAGCAGTCAAACTAGGGATGCAACTAATGAAAAACTGTTTTTT.

The rearrangement joins TRBV5-1 to TRBJ2-6, with D unclear. The CDR3 is made up of 12 amino acids. Trimming removed 6 bases at V and 2 bases at J, with 3 bases between. Germline CDR1 SGHRS, CDR2 YFSETQ. This CDR3 reads CASTPGANVLTF. CDR3 nucleotides: TGCGCCAGCACCCCTGGGGCCAACGTCCTGACTTTC. Using reference TRBV5-1 and TRBJ2-6 for the parts outside the CDR3, the full variable domain is KAGVTQTPRYLIKTRGQQVTLSCSPISGHRSVSWYQQTPGQGLQFLFEYFSETQRNKGNFPGRFSGRQFSNSRSEMNVSTLELGDSALYLCASTPGANVLTFGAGSRLTVL.

The chain is built from TRBV5-1 and TRBJ2-2; TRBD2 matches at 10 bases. The CDR3 loop spans 17 amino acids. Germline V gene sequence: CDR1 SGHRS, CDR2 YFSETQ. V gave up 1 base and J gave up 7 bases; unmatched junction bases: 10. The CDR3 DNA reads as TGCGCCAGCAGCTTGAGGCTAGCGGGAGATGGGAGCGGGGAGCTGTTTTTT. This sequence encodes CASSLRLAGDGSGELFF. Full variable domain (remainder filled in from reference TRBV5-1 and TRBJ2-2): KAGVTQTPRYLIKTRGQQVTLSCSPISGHRSVSWYQQTPGQGLQFLFEYFSETQRNKGNFPGRFSGRQFSNSRSEMNVSTLELGDSALYLCASSLRLAGDGSGELFFGEGSRLTVL.

This clone was observed a handful of times. The chain employs TRBV7-9 and TRBJ1-1; a possible D gene is TRBD1 (6 bases). Germline V gene data show CDR1 as SEHNR and CDR2 as FQNEAQ (reference sequence). Trimming shortened V by 4 bases and J by 0 bases, and 12 bases separated the two germline ends. The CDR3 is 15 amino acids. CDR3 residues: CASSSDRAMNTEAFF. The DNA for the CDR3 is TGTGCCAGCAGCTCGGACAGAGCCATGAACACTGAAGCTTTCTTT.

CDR3 amino acids: CASSSTGQGSEKLFF. The CDR3 DNA follows: TGTGCCAGCAGCTCAACAGGACAGGGTTCTGAAAAACTGTTTTTT. This sequence joins TRBV9 and TRBJ1-4, with 8 nucleotides matching TRBD1. This CDR3 is 15 amino acids long. The V segment lost 4 bases and the J segment 7 bases; nucleotides outside the gene matches: 9. CDR1 and CDR2 from the germline V gene are SGDLS and YYNGEE.

The rearrangement links TRBV7-9 to TRBJ1-1, with 7 bases that match TRBD1. The V gene's germline CDR1 is SEHNR and CDR2 FQNEAQ (reference sequence). The J segment lost 1 base and the V segment lost 6 bases, leaving 2 bases of the junction unmatched. This CDR3 region has 13 residues. The CDR3 protein is CASRRDRNTEAFF. The CDR3 coding sequence is TGTGCCAGCAGACGGGACAGGAACACTGAAGCTTTCTTT.

The chain couples TRBV5-1 to TRBJ2-7; D not certain. V dropped 0 bases and J dropped 6 bases, with 10 bases sitting between them. Germline assignment: CDR1 SGHRS and CDR2 YFSETQ. CDR3 length equals 13 residues. The CDR3 spells CASSLDDIGEQYF. The CDR3 DNA reads TGCGCCAGCAGCTTGGACGACATTGGCGAGCAGTACTTC.

This chain uses TRBV7-8 with TRBJ2-5; tentatively, D is TRBD1 (5 bases). This CDR3 is 14 amino acids long. The germline V gene encodes CDR1 SGHVS and CDR2 FQNEAQ. V lost 7 bases, J lost 5 bases, and 17 bases lay in between. This CDR3 reads CASIPSRGKETQYF. Here the CDR3 DNA reads TGTGCCAGCATCCCCAGTAGGGGAAAGGAGACCCAGTACTTC.

The chain uses TRBV10-2 and TRBJ2-1, with 14 positions matching TRBD2. The CDR3 consists of 15 residues. With V trimmed by 7 bases and J by 4 bases, 3 bases remained unmatched. Per the germline V gene, CDR1 is WSHSY and CDR2 is SAAADI. CDR3 sequence: CASKGTSGSYNEQFF. In nucleotides, the CDR3 is TGCGCCAGCAAAGGGACTAGCGGGAGTTACAATGAGCAGTTCTTC.

As to this clone: One end of the junction is discordant with germline, which a read error may explain. This rearrangement joins TRBV19 to TRBJ1-1; a possible D gene is TRBD1 (6 bases). Per the germline V gene, CDR1 is LNHDA and CDR2 is SQIVND (reference sequence). The CDR3 is 16 residues long. The CDR3 nucleotides read TGTGCCAGTACTATAAGGTGGGACACCCTGAACACTGAAGCTTTCTTT. Protein: CASTIRWDTLNTEAFF.

The genes are TRBV29-1 and TRBJ2-5, with D hard to call. Trimming left V 7 bases short and J 1 base short, with 13 bases between. The CDR3 covers 13 residues. CDR1 SQVTM and CDR2 ANQGSEA come from the germline V gene. The chain's CDR3 is CSAGLRLQETQYF. CDR3 DNA: TGCAGCGCGGGTTTAAGGCTCCAAGAGACCCAGTACTTC.

The V gene is TRBV11-1, the J gene TRBJ2-2; D unresolved. Deletions cut 5 bases from V and 9 bases from J, with 13 bases between. From germline, CDR1 is SGHAT and CDR2 FQDESV (reference sequence). CDR3 size: 13 residues. The CDR3 loop reads CASSTGGRRELFF. The CDR3 nucleotides are TGTGCCAGCAGCACCGGTGGACGGCGGGAGCTGTTTTTT.

The V and J genes are TRBV9 and TRBJ2-1; D is undetermined. CDR1 SGDLS and CDR2 YYNGEE come from the germline V gene. V was trimmed by 5 bases and J by 6 bases, leaving 18 bases between them. The CDR3 contains 15 residues. The CDR3 is CASSGFDFFGNEQFF. As DNA, the CDR3 is TGTGCCAGCAGTGGATTTGACTTTTTTGGCAATGAGCAGTTCTTC.

The chain links TRBV28 to TRBJ2-5; TRBD1 matches at 8 bases. The closer fit of TRBJ2-7 to the DNA end suggests the J call may be wrong. This CDR3 is built from 15 residues. Germline CDR1 is MDHEN and CDR2 is SYDVKM. CDR3: CASRPGQASPYEQYF. CDR3 sequence (DNA): TGTGCCAGCAGACCGGGACAGGCTAGTCCCTACGAGCAGTACTTC.

The chain uses TRBV4-1 and TRBJ1-2; D unclear. This CDR3 spans 16 amino acids. Per germline, CDR1 MGHRA and CDR2 YSYEKL. V lost 1 base and J 3 bases, leaving 15 bases between the germline ends. CDR3 sequence (DNA): TGCGCCAGCAGCCAAGGCCCGGCGGAACGATACTATGGCTACACCTTC. The encoded protein is CASSQGPAERYYGYTF.

The rearrangement links TRBV20-1 to TRBJ1-2; no clear D. CDR1 is DFQATT and CDR2 is SNEGSKA in the germline V gene (reference sequence). The CDR3 sequence is 11 residues long. V was pared by 5 bases and J by 2 bases, with 6 bases between. Here the CDR3 DNA reads TGCAGTGCTTACTGGAACTATGGCTACACCTTC. Translating it yields CSAYWNYGYTF.

The chain carries TRBV28 and TRBJ2-1, with 11 bases lining up with TRBD2. The CDR3 sequence is 16 residues long. With V trimmed by 4 bases and J by 8 bases, 10 bases remained unmatched. Germline CDR1 MDHEN, CDR2 SYDVKM. DNA for the CDR3: TGTGCCAGCAGTTACGCCGGACTAGCGGGCCTGGATGAGCAGTTCTTC. It yields the protein CASSYAGLAGLDEQFF.

The rearrangement links TRBV21-1 to TRBJ2-7; TRBD2, the table's D call, was not compared with the DNA. TRBV21-1 is a pseudogene segment. The CDR3 is 15 residues long. The CDR3 loop reads CASSNPSGSTYEQYF. DNA for the CDR3: TGTGCCAGCAGCAATCCCAGCGGGAGTACCTACGAGCAGTACTTC.

This chain links TRBV13 with TRBJ1-3, with unresolved D. V lost 3 bases and J lost 4, with 7 bases in between. Per the germline V gene, CDR1 is PRHDT and CDR2 is FYEKMQ (reference sequence). The CDR3 spans 13 residues. CDR3 bases: TGTGCCAGCAGCTTCGACACAGGAAACACCATATATTTT. Translated: CASSFDTGNTIYF. The whole variable domain, filled in from reference TRBV13 and TRBJ1-3, reads AAGVIQSPRHLIKEKRETATLKCYPIPRHDTVYWYQQGPGQDPQFLISFYEKMQSDKGSIPDRFSAQQFSDYHSELNMSSLELGDSALYFCASSFDTGNTIYFGEGSWLTVV.

The V call is TRBV27, the J call TRBJ2-1; TRBD2 aligns across 7 bases. Germline trimming cut 6 bases from V and 8 bases from J; bases unmatched to any gene: 10. The CDR3 has 14 residues. Germline V gene data show CDR1 as MNHEY and CDR2 as SMNVEV (reference sequence). The CDR3 region has the DNA TGTGCCAGCAGATATCGGGACTATAGTGATGAGCAGTTCTTC. This codes for CASRYRDYSDEQFF.

The J gene is TRBJ2-5, the V gene TRBV6-5; D is perhaps TRBD1 or TRBD2 (5 bases each). V was shortened by 0 bases and J by 3 bases, with 8 bases between the two germline ends. The CDR3 has 14 amino acids. Germline V CDR1 and CDR2: MNHEY, SVGAGI. CDR3 protein: CASSYSLGEETQYF. The CDR3, as DNA: TGTGCCAGCAGTTACTCACTGGGGGAAGAGACCCAGTACTTC.

The chain has TRBV4-1 and TRBJ2-7; the match to TRBD2 covers 8 bases. CDR3 length: 15 amino acids. Germline V gene sequence: CDR1 MGHRA, CDR2 YSYEKL. The J segment lost 5 bases and the V segment lost 3 bases, leaving 9 bases of the junction unmatched. This chain's CDR3 is CASSQRGDGGHEQYF. The CDR3 bases are TGCGCCAGCAGCCAGCGGGGGGACGGAGGGCACGAGCAGTACTTC.

The chain couples TRBV5-6 to TRBJ2-7; 7 positions agree with TRBD2. Germline lookup yields CDR1 SGHDT and CDR2 YYEEEE. V was clipped by 3 bases and J by 5 bases; unmatched bases: 8. This CDR3 is built from 14 residues. The chain's CDR3 is CASSSLGTIHEQYF. The CDR3 DNA sequence: TGTGCCAGCAGCTCGTTGGGGACTATTCACGAGCAGTACTTC.

V and J are TRBV6-6 and TRBJ2-7, with TRBD1 matching over 7 bases. Trimming at V came to 10 bases and at J to 1 base, leaving 4 bases not matched to a gene. CDR3 length: 12 residues. Germline V gives CDR1 MNHNY, CDR2 SVGAGI (reference sequence). The CDR3 coding sequence is TGTGCCACCGGGACAGAATCCTACGAGCAGTACTTC. Its protein is CATGTESYEQYF.

This chain links TRBV4-1 with TRBJ2-3; TRBD2 agrees at 13 bases. The CDR3 spans 18 residues. J was trimmed by 1 base and V by 4 bases; bases with no gene match: 8. Per germline, CDR1 MGHRA and CDR2 YSYEKL. This CDR3 is CASSPLAGGNTGTDTQYF. CDR3 nucleotides: TGCGCCAGCAGCCCACTAGCGGGAGGGAACACAGGCACAGATACGCAGTATTTT.

This chain's CDR3 is CASSPGLGTPEKLFF. The DNA of the CDR3 is TGTGCCAGCTCACCAGGGCTAGGGACACCCGAAAAACTGTTTTTT. V and J are TRBV18 and TRBJ1-4; D is possibly TRBD1 (6 bases). The CDR3 sequence is 15 residues long. Trimming removed 2 bases at V and 8 bases at J, with 15 bases between. Germline CDR1 is KGHSH and CDR2 is LQKENI.

This rearrangement joins TRBV28 to TRBJ2-3; 12 bases fit TRBD2. Trimming removed 6 bases from V and 2 bases from J; junction bases left unmatched: 3. The CDR3 loop spans 15 amino acids. The germline CDR1 and CDR2 sequences are MDHEN and SYDVKM. CDR3 DNA sequence: TGTGCCAGCAGCACTAGCGGGAGGACCACAGATACGCAGTATTTT. It translates to CASSTSGRTTDTQYF. The variable domain in full, completed from reference TRBV28 and TRBJ2-3, reads DVKVTQSSRYLVKRTGEKVFLECVQDMDHENMFWYRQDPGLGLRLIYFSYDVKMKEKGDIPEGYSVSREKKERFSLILESASTNQTSMYLCASSTSGRTTDTQYFGPGTRLTVL.